This TCR beta chain was retrieved from a study of siplizumab effects on memory and regulatory T cells. CDR3 length: 13 amino acids. Per germline, CDR1 SGHVS and CDR2 FQNEAQ. Trimming cost V 5 bases and J 2 bases, with 9 bases left between them. Assayed TCR templates numbered 80,000 to 100,000 for each sample. Sequencing used immunoSEQ multiplex PCR; TCRdb keeps in-frame clones, though not all of them. The table lists some 100,000 clones, about nine tenths of them singletons, with 2.5% to 3% in the top ten. Sequenced input: CD4+ T cells sorted from blood. The TCR sequence derives from a human donor in good health. Some clones in this sample may be carry-over from other donors' samples. The chain is built from TRBV7-8 and TRBJ2-5; D may match TRBD1 or TRBD2 (5 bases each). The CDR3 DNA sequence: TGTGCCAGCAGCCAGGGACGGCAAGAGACCCAGTACTTC. It specifies CASSQGRQETQYF.